These T cell receptor beta chains were read from a single sample in a study of OX40 agonist ivuxolimab in advanced cancers. This table comes from immunoSEQ multiplex PCR, and its TCRdb copy is limited to in-frame clones, with some not included. The sample records tens of thousands of clones, around 90% being singletons. The source material was CD4+ or CD8+ T cells sorted from blood, sampled in a trial of the OX40 agonist ivuxolimab. These receptor sequences come from an adult with an advanced solid tumor such as melanoma, head and neck, liver or kidney cancer. CDR3s include the opening cysteine and the closing phenylalanine or tryptophan. The order of the fields is J gene, D gene, clone size, CDR3 length, V gene, CDR3 protein, CDR3 DNA. The D gene is left open where the match is weak. Part of the rows lack a size; the others show once, few, many or a class for expanded clones.

j_call: TRBJ2-7
d_call: TRBD2
clone_size: .
cdr3_length: 15
v_call: TRBV27
cdr3_aa: CASSWNSGGSYEQYF
cdr3_nt: TGTGCCAGCAGTTGGAATAGCGGGGGCTCCTACGAGCAGTACTTC

j_call: TRBJ2-3
d_call: TRBD1
clone_size: .
cdr3_length: 15
v_call: TRBV28
cdr3_aa: CASSLGGQGTDTQYF
cdr3_nt: TGTGCCAGCAGTTTAGGGGGACAGGGGACAGATACGCAGTATTTT

j_call: TRBJ2-1
d_call: TRBD2
clone_size: .
cdr3_length: 15
v_call: TRBV29-1
cdr3_aa: CSILKTSGSSVEQFF
cdr3_nt: TGCAGCATTTTGAAGACTAGCGGGAGTTCAGTTGAGCAGTTCTTC

j_call: TRBJ1-1
d_call: .
clone_size: .
cdr3_length: 14
v_call: TRBV5-6
cdr3_aa: CASSLLGRAVEAFF
cdr3_nt: TGTGCCAGCAGCCTCCTGGGCAGGGCGGTTGAAGCTTTCTTT

j_call: TRBJ2-3
d_call: .
clone_size: .
cdr3_length: 15
v_call: TRBV11-3
cdr3_aa: CASSPGGGFTDTQYF
cdr3_nt: TGTGCCAGCAGCCCGGGGGGCGGGTTCACAGATACGCAGTATTTT

j_call: TRBJ1-5
d_call: .
clone_size: .
cdr3_length: 17
v_call: TRBV7-3
cdr3_aa: CASSCRGTPRSNQPQHF
cdr3_nt: TGTGCCAGCAGCTGTCGCGGCACGCCGAGGAGCAATCAGCCCCAGCATTTT

j_call: TRBJ1-1
d_call: .
clone_size: .
cdr3_length: 13
v_call: TRBV11-2
cdr3_aa: CASSLTLNTEAFF
cdr3_nt: TGTGCCAGCAGCTTGACATTGAACACTGAAGCTTTCTTT

j_call: TRBJ1-5
d_call: .
clone_size: .
cdr3_length: 15
v_call: TRBV19
cdr3_aa: CASSIFASGNQPQHF
cdr3_nt: TGTGCCAGTAGTATATTCGCTTCGGGCAATCAGCCCCAGCATTTT

j_call: TRBJ2-5
d_call: .
clone_size: .
cdr3_length: 13
v_call: TRBV5-1
cdr3_aa: CASSVGSQETQYF
cdr3_nt: TGCGCCAGCAGCGTCGGATCCCAAGAGACCCAGTACTTC

j_call: TRBJ2-7
d_call: .
clone_size: few
cdr3_length: 15
v_call: TRBV5-4
cdr3_aa: CASSLAGGATYEQYF
cdr3_nt: TGTGCCAGCAGCTTGGCCGGTGGGGCAACCTACGAGCAGTACTTC

j_call: TRBJ1-3
d_call: .
clone_size: .
cdr3_length: 12
v_call: TRBV29-1
cdr3_aa: CSGQDSGNTIYF
cdr3_nt: TGCAGCGGACAGGACTCTGGAAACACCATATATTTT

j_call: TRBJ2-1
d_call: TRBD2
clone_size: .
cdr3_length: 20
v_call: TRBV4-1
cdr3_aa: CASSQDTSGRAESSYNEQFF
cdr3_nt: TGCGCCAGCAGCCAAGATACCAGCGGGAGGGCCGAGAGCTCCTACAATGAGCAGTTCTTC

j_call: TRBJ2-5
d_call: .
clone_size: .
cdr3_length: 16
v_call: TRBV2
cdr3_aa: CASSLLPGRGGGTQYF
cdr3_nt: TGTGCCAGCAGTTTGCTCCCAGGGCGCGGGGGCGGGACCCAGTACTTC

j_call: TRBJ2-2
d_call: .
clone_size: .
cdr3_length: 15
v_call: TRBV14
cdr3_aa: CASSPLTRNTGELFF
cdr3_nt: TGTGCCAGCAGCCCTTTGACCCGGAACACCGGGGAGCTGTTTTTT